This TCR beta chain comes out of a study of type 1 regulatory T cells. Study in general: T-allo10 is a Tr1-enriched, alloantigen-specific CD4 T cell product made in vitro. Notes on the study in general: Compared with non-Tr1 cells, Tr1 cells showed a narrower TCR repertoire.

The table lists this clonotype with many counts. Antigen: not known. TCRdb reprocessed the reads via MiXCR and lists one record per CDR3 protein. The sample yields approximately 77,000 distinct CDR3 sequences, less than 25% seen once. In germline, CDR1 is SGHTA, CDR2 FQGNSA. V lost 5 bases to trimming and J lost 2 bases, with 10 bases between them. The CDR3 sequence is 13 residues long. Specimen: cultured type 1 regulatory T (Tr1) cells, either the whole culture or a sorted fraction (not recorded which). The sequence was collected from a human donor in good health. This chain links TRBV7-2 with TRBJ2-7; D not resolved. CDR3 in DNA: TGTGCCAGCAGCCCGCAGCGTACCTACGAGCAGTACTTC. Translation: CASSPQRTYEQYF.